A single T cell receptor (beta chain) is shown here with its context. This sample is drawn from a study of T cell changes during pregnancy in multiple sclerosis. Assay used: immunoSEQ multiplex PCR; TCRdb lists only in-frame clones, some missing. Of roughly 30,000 clones in the sample, approximately 94% were seen once. V dropped 4 bases and J dropped 6; count of bases not matched to a gene: 5. CDR1 and CDR2 from the germline V gene are SGHTA and FQGNSA. The CDR3 covers 14 residues. The sequencing used CD4+ T cells from peripheral blood mononuclear cells, collected in the second trimester of pregnancy. The sequence derives from a female donor with multiple sclerosis, enrolled in a pregnancy study. V usage is TRBV7-2 and J usage is TRBJ2-7; 11 nucleotides match TRBD2. The CDR3 DNA reads as TGTGCCAGCAGCTATACTAGCGGGAGCGGCGAGCAGTACTTC. Amino acids: CASSYTSGSGEQYF.